This entry lists 10 T cell receptor beta chains sequenced from one sample in a study of vaccination and CD4 T cells after COVID-19. These receptors have no identified antigens. Cultured CD4+ T cells had their DNA profiled by the Oncomine TCR Beta short-read assay. TCRdb reprocessed the PCR reads with MiXCR, giving one entry per CDR3 protein. The table shows thousands of distinct CDR3 sequences, with about 46% occurring only once. Treatment reported: roughly ten-day PBMC culture with coronavirus spike peptide pools or control peptides (ViraFEST assay). Input material: CD4+ T cells from blood, cultured in vitro. The receptors originated from a human donor who had recovered from COVID-19.

The chain has TRBV28 and TRBJ1-4; D not certain. CDR3 size: 14 residues. CDR1 and CDR2 from the germline V gene are MDHEN and SYDVKM. Trimming took off 7 bases at V and 8 bases at J, with 17 bases between the two ends. The CDR3 sequence is CASTLASGREKLFF. CDR3 nucleotide sequence: TGTGCCAGCACCCTCGCGTCGGGTCGGGAAAAACTGTTTTTT.

This clonotype was found a few times. The rearrangement joins TRBV20-1 to TRBJ1-1; D is uncertain. V was shortened by 2 bases and J by 5 bases, with 9 bases between the two germline ends. Germline V gives CDR1 DFQATT, CDR2 SNEGSKA (reference sequence). The CDR3 contains 12 residues. The CDR3 coding sequence is TGCAGTGCTAGATCCGGGTCAACTGAAGCTTTCTTT. Residues: CSARSGSTEAFF.

V is TRBV7-8 and J is TRBJ1-5, with D perhaps matching TRBD1 (5 bases). V gave up 6 bases and J gave up 8 bases, with 17 bases separating them. Germline V CDR1 and CDR2: SGHVS, FQNEAQ. The CDR3 consists of 14 residues. DNA of the CDR3: TGTGCCAGCAGGAAGGCGGGGACGAGGGAGCCCCAGCATTTT. Its protein product is CASRKAGTREPQHF.

The chain is built from TRBV25-1 and TRBJ1-2; D is unresolved. Germline values: CDR1 MGHDK, CDR2 SYGVNS. The CDR3 is 15 residues long. V was pared by 2 bases and J by 8 bases, with 18 bases between. The CDR3 loop reads CASSEPLGRYPGYTF. CDR3 bases: TGTGCCAGCAGTGAACCTCTGGGCCGCTACCCGGGCTACACCTTC.

A single count supports this clonotype. V usage is TRBV20-1 and J usage is TRBJ2-7, with 7 bases that match TRBD1. The V segment lost 5 bases and the J segment 0 bases; nucleotides outside the gene matches: 4. The CDR3 length is 13 residues. CDR1 DFQATT and CDR2 SNEGSKA come from the germline V gene (reference sequence). DNA for the CDR3: TGCAGTGCTTATAGGGACAGCTCCTACGAGCAGTACTTC. It specifies CSAYRDSSYEQYF.

The chain links TRBV6-2 or TRBV6-3 to TRBJ2-1; D remains ambiguous. Deletions cut 2 bases from V and 16 bases from J, with 15 bases between. Per germline, CDR1 MNHEY and CDR2 SVGEGT. The CDR3 is 12 residues long. The CDR3, as DNA: TGTGCCAGCAGTTACCGGAGAGTAGAACGCTTCTTC. Translating gives CASSYRRVERFF.

The chain has TRBV20-1 and TRBJ2-3; the D is unclear. Germline values: CDR1 DFQATT, CDR2 SNEGSKA (reference sequence). CDR3 length: 14 residues. V was shortened by 1 base and J by 4 bases, with 12 bases between the two germline ends. CDR3 region: CSARALAESDTQYF. Here the CDR3 DNA reads TGCAGTGCTAGAGCCTTGGCGGAATCAGATACGCAGTATTTT.

The J gene is TRBJ2-5, the V gene TRBV18; no firm D call. The CDR3 runs 11 residues. Germline CDR1 KGHSH, CDR2 LQKENI. V lost 3 bases and J lost 6, with 5 bases in between. CDR3 in amino acids: CASSPAKTQYF. In nucleotides, the CDR3 is TGTGCCAGCTCACCGGCCAAGACCCAGTACTTC.

The chain couples TRBV20-1 to TRBJ2-3; TRBD2 aligns across 8 bases. The CDR3 runs 14 residues. Germline CDR1 and CDR2: DFQATT and SNEGSKA (reference sequence). J lost 0 bases, V lost 7 bases, and 6 bases had no gene match. CDR3 protein: CSGGGGTSTDTQYF. The CDR3 DNA reads TGCAGTGGGGGCGGGGGGACTAGCACAGATACGCAGTATTTT.

With regard to this clonotype: The junction does not match germline at one end; this may be a read error. The J gene is TRBJ2-1, the V gene TRBV11-2; D call uncertain. The CDR3 spans 16 residues. Germline CDR1 SGHAT, CDR2 FQNNGV. This chain's CDR3 is CASSVLYLSSYNEQSF. DNA of the CDR3: TGTGCCAGCAGCGTCTTATATCTCAGCTCCTACAATGAGCAGTCCTTC.